The next 17 T cell receptor beta chains were all read from a single sample in a study of long-term antiretroviral therapy in people with HIV. They ran version v3.0 of the immunoSEQ assay at survey level. TCRdb keeps only in-frame clones here, not all; method: immunoSEQ multiplex PCR. This table has 20,000 to 25,000 clones, approximately 90% appearing once. Sequences were derived from unsorted PBMCs, sampled 0.6 years after starting antiretroviral therapy. The receptors here all came from a man aged 60 to 75 with HIV.

The chain has TRBV28 and TRBJ2-7; D could derive from TRBD1 or TRBD2 (5 bases each). The CDR3 covers 14 residues. The germline CDR1 and CDR2 sequences are MDHEN and SYDVKM. Trimming shortened V by 6 bases and J by 0 bases, and 12 bases separated the two germline ends. The CDR3 sequence: CASSPVGASYEQYF. The DNA of the CDR3 is TGTGCCAGCAGCCCGGTCGGGGCCTCCTACGAGCAGTACTTC. The variable domain in full, with the rest retrieved from reference TRBV28 and TRBJ2-7, is DVKVTQSSRYLVKRTGEKVFLECVQDMDHENMFWYRQDPGLGLRLIYFSYDVKMKEKGDIPEGYSVSREKKERFSLILESASTNQTSMYLCASSPVGASYEQYFGPGTRLTVT.

Written as DNA, the CDR3 is TGTGCCAGCAGCTTACGAGGGGCTAACACTGAAGCTTTCTTT. Translation gives CASSLRGANTEAFF. V is TRBV7-3 and J is TRBJ1-1; D possibly corresponds to TRBD1 (5 bases). The CDR3 has 14 amino acids. V was cut by 2 bases and J by 2 bases, with 9 bases left in between. The V gene's germline CDR1 is SGHTA and CDR2 FQGTGA. Full variable domain (outside the CDR3, taken from reference TRBV7-3 and TRBJ1-1): GAGVSQTPSNKVTEKGKYVELRCDPISGHTALYWYRQSLGQGPEFLIYFQGTGAADDSGLPNDRFFAVRPEGSVSTLKIQRTERGDSAVYLCASSLRGANTEAFFGQGTRLTVV.

The chain employs TRBV5-1 and TRBJ2-2, with TRBD2 matching over 10 bases. V gave up 4 bases and J gave up 3 bases; unmatched junction bases: 12. This CDR3 region has 18 residues. The V gene's germline CDR1 is SGHRS and CDR2 YFSETQ. Written as DNA, the CDR3 is TGCGCCAGCAGCCCCCGCCCTACTAGCGGGATGTACACCGGGGAGCTGTTTTTT. The encoded protein is CASSPRPTSGMYTGELFF. The full variable domain, its missing parts supplied by reference TRBV5-1 and TRBJ2-2, is KAGVTQTPRYLIKTRGQQVTLSCSPISGHRSVSWYQQTPGQGLQFLFEYFSETQRNKGNFPGRFSGRQFSNSRSEMNVSTLELGDSALYLCASSPRPTSGMYTGELFFGEGSRLTVL.

The J gene is TRBJ2-7, the V gene TRBV5-4; D may match TRBD1 or TRBD2 (5 bases each). The V gene's germline CDR1 is SGHNT and CDR2 YYREEE (reference sequence). The CDR3 runs to 15 residues. V lost 4 bases and J 3 bases, leaving 17 bases between the germline ends. The CDR3 loop reads CASSRHSGTHYEQYF. The CDR3 nucleotides are TGTGCCAGCAGCCGCCACTCCGGGACCCACTACGAGCAGTACTTC.

The chain recombines TRBV6-5 with TRBJ2-5; no clear D gene. From germline, CDR1 is MNHEY and CDR2 SVGAGI. The CDR3 totals 13 residues. V was pared by 4 bases and J by 2 bases, with 8 bases between. The CDR3 reads CASSSRAQETQYF. CDR3 DNA: TGTGCCAGCAGTTCCCGAGCGCAAGAGACCCAGTACTTC.

The rearrangement links TRBV19 to TRBJ1-5; weak D call: TRBD1 (6 bases). Germline V lookup: CDR1 LNHDA, CDR2 SQIVND (reference sequence). V was shortened by 0 bases and J by 7 bases, with 16 bases between the two germline ends. The CDR3 length is 16 residues. The CDR3 sequence: CASSIDGTGLGQPQHF. The CDR3 DNA sequence: TGTGCCAGTAGTATAGATGGAACAGGGTTAGGGCAGCCCCAGCATTTT.

The chain links TRBV15 to TRBJ1-1, with no clear D. Germline CDR1 and CDR2: LNHNV and YYDKDF (reference sequence). V was shortened by 0 bases and J by 10 bases, with 9 bases between the two germline ends. The CDR3 contains 12 residues. CDR3 sequence: CATSRDRMRAFF. The CDR3 coding sequence is TGTGCCACCAGCAGAGATCGTATGAGAGCTTTCTTT. The full variable domain, rest sourced from reference TRBV15 and TRBJ1-1, is DAMVIQNPRYQVTQFGKPVTLSCSQTLNHNVMYWYQQKSSQAPKLLFHYYDKDFNNEADTPDNFQSRRPNTSFCFLDIRSPGLGDTAMYLCATSRDRMRAFFGQGTRLTVV.

The rearrangement joins TRBV7-3 to TRBJ2-7; 8 bases are a match to TRBD1. The V gene end was trimmed by 3 bases and the J gene end by 3 bases; junction bases not matched to a gene: 7. CDR3 length: 15 residues. Germline CDR1 is SGHTA and CDR2 is FQGTGA. The CDR3 DNA sequence: TGTGCCAGCAGCTTGGGGCAGGGGGCGGTCTACGAGCAGTACTTC. Protein: CASSLGQGAVYEQYF.

The chain joins TRBV6-5 to TRBJ1-5; a weak D match, TRBD1 (5 bases). The CDR3 is made up of 13 amino acids. V dropped 4 bases and J dropped 5 bases, with 9 bases sitting between them. Germline CDR1 MNHEY, CDR2 SVGAGI. The CDR3 protein is CASSFRVDQPQHF. DNA for the CDR3: TGTGCCAGCAGTTTCAGGGTGGATCAGCCCCAGCATTTT.

The chain recombines TRBV10-3 with TRBJ1-4; D remains ambiguous. The CDR3 sequence is 15 residues long. The ends were cut back, 6 bases at V and 2 bases at J, with 13 bases in the middle. Looked up from germline, CDR1 is ENHRY and CDR2 is SYGVKD. This chain's CDR3 is CAIRDPRSTNEKLFF. CDR3 bases: TGTGCCATCAGGGACCCCAGGTCCACTAATGAAAAACTGTTTTTT.

This chain uses TRBV27 with TRBJ1-5; maybe TRBD1 (5 bases). V was pared by 5 bases and J by 5 bases, with 13 bases between. The CDR3 is 14 amino acids. The germline CDR1 and CDR2 sequences are MNHEY and SMNVEV (reference sequence). This chain's CDR3 is CASSPTVNHQPQHF. The CDR3 bases are TGTGCCAGCAGTCCGACAGTCAATCATCAGCCCCAGCATTTT.

The J gene is TRBJ1-1, the V gene TRBV7-2, with a weak D call TRBD1 (5 bases). The CDR3 loop spans 13 amino acids. The V end was cut by 3 bases, the J end by 4 bases, with 9 bases between. Per the germline V gene, CDR1 is SGHTA and CDR2 is FQGNSA. The CDR3 nucleotides read TGTGCCAGCAGCTTTCCGGGGGGCACTGAAGCTTTCTTT. This translates into CASSFPGGTEAFF.

The rearrangement joins TRBV5-1 to TRBJ2-7, with 7 bases that match TRBD1. The J segment lost 3 bases and the V segment lost 4 bases, leaving 7 bases of the junction unmatched. The CDR3 extends over 14 amino acids. CDR1 is SGHRS, CDR2 YFSETQ, per germline. The CDR3 protein is CASSTGAAYYEQYF. In nucleotides, the CDR3 is TGCGCCAGCAGCACAGGGGCCGCTTACTACGAGCAGTACTTC.

This chain links TRBV19 with TRBJ1-5; TRBD1 might be the D (6 bases). Trimming removed 8 bases from V and 4 bases from J, with 12 bases in between. The CDR3 sequence is 13 residues long. Germline V lookup: CDR1 LNHDA, CDR2 SQIVND (reference sequence). This CDR3 reads CASSTRGNQPQHF. CDR3 nucleotides: TGTGCCAGTTCTACTAGGGGGAATCAGCCCCAGCATTTT.

The chain employs TRBV5-1 and TRBJ2-7; 12 bases agree with TRBD2. CDR3 length: 14 amino acids. After removal of 5 bases from V and 3 bases from J, the junction contained 3 bases not matched to a gene. The germline V gene has CDR1 SGHRS and CDR2 YFSETQ. The CDR3 DNA reads as TGCGCCAGCAGACGGACTAGCGGGAACTACGAGCAGTACTTC. Translation: CASRRTSGNYEQYF.

This clone was recorded once. The chain is built from TRBV15 and TRBJ2-7; no firm D call. CDR1 is LNHNV, CDR2 YYDKDF, per germline (reference sequence). The CDR3 extends over 13 amino acids. V was trimmed by 0 bases and J by 3 bases, leaving 6 bases between them. CDR3 DNA sequence: TGTGCCACCAGCAGAGACCAGCTCTACGAGCAGTACTTC. Protein product: CATSRDQLYEQYF.

This chain's CDR3 is CASSVGGQTYEQYF. The CDR3 DNA is TGTGCCAGCAGCGTAGGAGGACAAACCTACGAGCAGTACTTC. The gene calls are TRBV9 and TRBJ2-7; TRBD1 might be the D (5 bases). The CDR3 loop spans 14 amino acids. The V gene's germline CDR1 is SGDLS and CDR2 YYNGEE. V was shortened by 0 bases and J by 2 bases, with 9 bases between the two germline ends.